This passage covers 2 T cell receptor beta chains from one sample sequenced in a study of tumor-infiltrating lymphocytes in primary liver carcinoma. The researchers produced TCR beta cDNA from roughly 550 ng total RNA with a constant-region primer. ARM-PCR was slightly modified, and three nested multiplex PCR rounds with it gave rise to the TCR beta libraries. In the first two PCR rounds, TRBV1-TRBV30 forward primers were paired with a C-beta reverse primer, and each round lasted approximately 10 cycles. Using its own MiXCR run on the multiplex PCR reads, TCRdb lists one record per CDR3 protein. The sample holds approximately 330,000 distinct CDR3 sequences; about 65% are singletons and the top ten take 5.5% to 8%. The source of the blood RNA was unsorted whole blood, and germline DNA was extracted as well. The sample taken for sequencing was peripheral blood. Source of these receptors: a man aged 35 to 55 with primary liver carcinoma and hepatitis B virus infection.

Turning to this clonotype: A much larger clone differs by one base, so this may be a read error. The CDR3 spells CASSQGYSEITDTQHF. CDR3 nucleotides: TGCGCCAGCAGCCAAGGCTATAGCGAAATCACAGATACGCAGCATTTT. V and J are TRBV4-3 and TRBJ2-3; D is uncertain. Gene TRBJ1-5 matches the end of the DNA better, so the J call may be wrong. This CDR3 is built from 16 residues. Germline CDR1 LGHNA, CDR2 YSLEER.

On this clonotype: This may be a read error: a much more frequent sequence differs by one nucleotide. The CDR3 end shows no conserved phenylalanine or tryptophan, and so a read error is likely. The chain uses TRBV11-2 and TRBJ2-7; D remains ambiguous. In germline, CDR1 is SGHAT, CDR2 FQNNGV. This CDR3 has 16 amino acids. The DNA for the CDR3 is TGTGTCAGCAGCTCCTCTTTCGAGGAGATTTTCTACGAGCAGTACCTC. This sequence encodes CVSSSSFEEIFYEQYL.